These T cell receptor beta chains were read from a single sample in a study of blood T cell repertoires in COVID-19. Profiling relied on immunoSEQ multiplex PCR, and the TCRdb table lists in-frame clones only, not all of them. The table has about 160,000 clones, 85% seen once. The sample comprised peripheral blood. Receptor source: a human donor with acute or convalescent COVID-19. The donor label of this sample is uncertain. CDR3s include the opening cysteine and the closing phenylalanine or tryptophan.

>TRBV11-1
CASSLGTTNNEKLFF
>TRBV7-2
CASSLGRIYEQYF
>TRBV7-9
CASSETGLHTGELFF
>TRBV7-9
CASSTQYGAVYEQYF
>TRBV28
CASSLRGPHQPQHF
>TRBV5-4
CASSPQGGEVGELFF
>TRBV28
CASYEGVSYNSPLHF
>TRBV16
CASSQTGQGDQPQHF
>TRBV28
CASSLSSSNQPQHF
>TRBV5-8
CASRRGGTGGVRGYTF
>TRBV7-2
CASSLYRQDYGYTF
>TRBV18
CASSPQGAGDEKLFF
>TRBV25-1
CASSKTSPQVDTQYF
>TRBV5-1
CASSLTEGNTIYF
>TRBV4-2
CASSQDRGIAADTQYF
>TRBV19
CASSLAGGPVDTQYF